What follows describes a single T cell receptor beta chain. Its target is not known. These data belong to a study of response to subunit inactivated influenza vaccine. TCRdb processed the RT-PCR reads anew with MiXCR; each CDR3 protein has one entry. The sample includes approximately 730,000 distinct CDR3 sequences, approximately 14% of them seen just once. The CDR3 length is 14 residues. Germline CDR1 reads SNHLY; CDR2 reads FYNNEI. Deletions cut 11 bases from V and 1 base from J, with 14 bases between. Study-level points and caveats: The authors offered the suggestion that each seasonal influenza vaccination recruits few new T cells.

The chain is built from TRBV2 and TRBJ2-2; D might be TRBD1 (7 bases). The specimen comprised PBMCs from blood, sampled about 14 days before vaccination. The source is a man aged 45-65 years who received an inactivated influenza vaccine. The chain's CDR3 is CAGRQGGNTGELFF. The CDR3 DNA is TGTGCCGGGCGACAGGGAGGGAACACCGGGGAGCTGTTTTTT.